The 7 T cell receptor beta chains presented below share a single source sample, sequenced in a study of blood T cell repertoires in COVID-19. Data came from immunoSEQ multiplex PCR; TCRdb stores just in-frame clones and leaves some out. Found here are some 380,000 clones, approximately 88% of them singletons; the top ten hold roughly 1.9%. Sequenced sample: PBMCs or T cells enriched from blood (not recorded which). Receptors were obtained from a woman aged 40 to 50 with acute COVID-19.

The chain is built from TRBV12-5 and TRBJ2-3; TRBD2 matches at 7 bases. The CDR3 extends over 18 amino acids. V lost 0 bases to trimming and J lost 5 bases; unmatched junction nucleotides: 14. Looked up from germline, CDR1 is LGHNT and CDR2 is FRNRAP. The CDR3 DNA reads TGTGCTAGTGGTTTGGTACGGTTTGTGGGGGGGGTGATAGATACGCAGTATTTT. Translating it yields CASGLVRFVGGVIDTQYF.

The rearrangement links TRBV7-9 to TRBJ2-1; 9 nucleotides agree with TRBD2. The CDR3 totals 15 residues. Germline V gives CDR1 SEHNR, CDR2 FQNEAQ (reference sequence). Germline trimming cut 5 bases from V and 5 bases from J; bases unmatched to any gene: 7. Here the CDR3 DNA reads TGTGCCAGCAGCCGTAGCGGGGGCATGAACAATGAGCAGTTCTTC. Translating gives CASSRSGGMNNEQFF.

This rearrangement joins TRBV7-9 to TRBJ2-7; 10 bases are shared with TRBD1. Per germline, CDR1 SEHNR and CDR2 FQNEAQ (reference sequence). V trimming: 1 base; J trimming: 6 bases; junction bases outside the gene matches: 3. CDR3 size: 14 residues. CDR3 loop: CASSLGGQGSEQYF. CDR3 coding DNA: TGTGCCAGCAGCTTAGGGGGACAGGGGAGCGAGCAGTACTTC. Full variable domain (outside the CDR3, taken from reference TRBV7-9 and TRBJ2-7): DTGVSQNPRHKITKRGQNVTFRCDPISEHNRLYWYRQTLGQGPEFLTYFQNEAQLEKSRLLSDRFSAERPKGSFSTLEIQRTEQGDSAMYLCASSLGGQGSEQYFGPGTRLTVT.

The chain combines TRBV2 with TRBJ1-1; 7 bases map to TRBD1. The CDR3 covers 14 residues. CDR1 and CDR2 from the germline V gene are SNHLY and FYNNEI. The J segment lost 1 base and the V segment lost 5 bases, leaving 4 bases of the junction unmatched. The CDR3 DNA is TGTGCCAGCAGTAGACAGGGCAAGAACACTGAAGCTTTCTTT. This encodes CASSRQGKNTEAFF.

The chain links TRBV5-5 to TRBJ1-3; D unclear. V lost 0 bases and J lost 0, with 10 bases in between. Germline values: CDR1 SGHKS, CDR2 YYEKEE (reference sequence). This CDR3 spans 16 amino acids. This CDR3 reads CASSLARHNSGNTIYF. The CDR3 region has the DNA TGTGCCAGCAGCTTGGCCAGACACAACTCTGGAAACACCATATATTTT.

The chain uses TRBV5-1 and TRBJ2-6; no reliable D call. The CDR3 totals 16 residues. The germline V gene encodes CDR1 SGHRS and CDR2 YFSETQ. Trimming took 0 bases from V and 0 from J, leaving 7 bases between them. In DNA, the CDR3 is TGCGCCAGCAGCTTGGAATGGAGCTCTGGGGCCAACGTCCTGACTTTC. Translating gives CASSLEWSSGANVLTF.

CDR3 DNA: TGCGCCAGCAGCCTAGTGGCTAGCGGGGGGGGGCTCACAGATACGCAGTATTTT. This encodes CASSLVASGGGLTDTQYF. J is TRBJ2-3 and V is TRBV5-1; 12 bases agree with TRBD2. V lost 4 bases, J lost 2 bases, and 11 bases stayed unmatched. Per the germline V gene, CDR1 is SGHRS and CDR2 is YFSETQ. This CDR3 spans 18 amino acids.